The rows below give T cell receptor beta chains drawn from one sample of a study of blood T cell repertoires in COVID-19. TCRdb's copy holds only in-frame clones and misses some; the assay was immunoSEQ multiplex PCR. The data show about 50,000 clones, over 80% seen once. The sequencing input was peripheral blood. The origin of the receptors is a man aged 35 to 55 with acute or convalescent COVID-19. Both conserved end residues are part of each CDR3. The D gene is left open where the match is weak. Some rows have no size entry. The others give once, few or many, or a class for an expanded clone.

clone_size,v_call,d_call,j_call,cdr3_aa,cdr3_nt
-,TRBV30,-,TRBJ1-4,CAWKKRTNEKLFF,TGTGCCTGGAAAAAGCGCACTAATGAAAAACTGTTTTTT
-,TRBV19,TRBD1,TRBJ1-5,CASTRTGSSNQPQHF,TGTGCCAGTACCCGGACAGGGTCTAGCAATCAGCCCCAGCATTTT
-,TRBV10-3,-,TRBJ2-7,CAISEGRSSYEQYF,TGTGCCATCAGTGAGGGGAGAAGCTCCTACGAGCAGTACTTC
-,TRBV27,-,TRBJ2-3,CASSLGLPGQPFSGTQYF,TGTGCCAGCAGTTTAGGCCTCCCAGGACAGCCCTTCTCGGGGACGCAGTATTTT
-,TRBV19,TRBD1,TRBJ1-1,CASQDPGGSNTEAFF,TGTGCCAGCCAAGACCCAGGGGGGTCGAACACTGAAGCTTTCTTT
-,TRBV12-3/TRBV12-4,TRBD1,TRBJ2-1,CASSMDRSSVF,TGTGCCAGCAGTATGGACAGGAGTTCGGTCTTC
-,TRBV19,-,TRBJ1-1,CASKPPGTEAFF,TGTGCCAGTAAACCCCCCGGCACTGAAGCTTTCTTT
once,TRBV18,-,TRBJ2-3,CASSRGPLTDTQYF,TGTGCCAGCTCCCGCGGTCCACTGACAGATACGCAGTATTTT
few,TRBV19,-,TRBJ2-2,CASSIVRVGELFF,TGTGCCAGTAGTATAGTCAGGGTCGGGGAGCTGTTTTTT
-,TRBV30,TRBD1,TRBJ1-6,CACTTGLYNSPLHF,TGTGCCTGCACGACAGGGTTGTATAATTCACCCCTCCACTTT
-,TRBV5-1,-,TRBJ1-1,CASSLEMLVDTEAFF,TGCGCCAGCAGCTTGGAAATGTTGGTAGACACTGAAGCTTTCTTT
-,TRBV29-1,-,TRBJ1-3,CSVVPQFGPGNTIYF,TGCAGCGTTGTCCCCCAGTTTGGGCCTGGAAACACCATATATTTT
-,TRBV21-1,-,TRBJ1-6,CASSPRRGYALHF,TGTGCCAGCAGCCCCCGGAGAGGGTATGCCCTCCACTTT
few,TRBV7-9,-,TRBJ1-5,CASSDRQGNQPQHF,TGTGCCAGCAGCGATCGACAGGGCAATCAGCCCCAGCATTTT